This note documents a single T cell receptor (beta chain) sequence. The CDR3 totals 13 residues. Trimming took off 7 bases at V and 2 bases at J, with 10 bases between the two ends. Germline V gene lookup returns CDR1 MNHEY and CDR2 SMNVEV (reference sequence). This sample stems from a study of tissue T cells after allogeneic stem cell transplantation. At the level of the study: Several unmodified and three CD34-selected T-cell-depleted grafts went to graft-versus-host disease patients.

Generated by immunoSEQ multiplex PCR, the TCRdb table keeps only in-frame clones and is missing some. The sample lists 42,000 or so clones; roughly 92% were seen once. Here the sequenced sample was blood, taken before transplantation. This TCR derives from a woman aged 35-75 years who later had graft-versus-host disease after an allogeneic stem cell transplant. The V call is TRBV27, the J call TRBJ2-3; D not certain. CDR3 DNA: TGTGCCAGCACCGCTAGAAACACAGATACGCAGTATTTT. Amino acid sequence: CASTARNTDTQYF.